Shown below are 6 T cell receptor beta chains from a single sample sequenced in a study of shared clonotypes between healthy human individuals. Clones were sequenced by immunoSEQ multiplex PCR, and TCRdb holds only the in-frame ones, with some missing. In the table there are fewer than 3 million clones, about 90% of which are singletons. Sequenced input: naive CD4+ T cells from PBMCs. The subset is: CD45RA+ positively selected. All receptors come from a man younger than 30 in good health. Some clones in this sample may be carry-over from other donors' samples.

This CDR3 is CASSLRGTLGPYEQYF. DNA of the CDR3: TGCGCCAGCAGCCTAAGAGGCACACTGGGCCCCTACGAGCAGTACTTC. The V and J genes are TRBV4-1 and TRBJ2-7; D gene unclear. The CDR3 sequence is 16 residues long. CDR1 is MGHRA, CDR2 YSYEKL, per germline. The V end was cut by 4 bases, the J end by 2 bases, with 18 bases between.

The V and J genes are TRBV6-1 and TRBJ2-2; D might be TRBD2 (5 bases). CDR1 and CDR2 from the germline V gene are MNHNS and SASEGT. This CDR3 spans 15 amino acids. Between the trimmed V and J ends, which lost 3 bases and 6 bases, there was a span of 14 bases. Here the CDR3 reads CASSDEGAISGELFF. CDR3 coding DNA: TGTGCCAGCAGTGACGAGGGAGCTATTTCCGGGGAGCTGTTTTTT.

V usage is TRBV5-7 and J usage is TRBJ2-7, with 9 bases lining up with TRBD1. Being an ORF, TRBV5-7 has a function that is uncertain. V lost 7 bases and J lost 3; bases outside the gene matches: 11. This CDR3 region has 15 residues. The CDR3 is CASEAGTGLHYEQYF. The CDR3 region has the DNA TGTGCCAGCGAAGCCGGGACAGGGCTACACTACGAGCAGTACTTC.

CDR3 sequence (DNA): TGTGCCAGCAGCTTGGGTTCGGGGTTAAGTGCTCGGGAAAAACTGTTTTTT. Residues: CASSLGSGLSAREKLFF. This sequence joins TRBV5-8 and TRBJ1-4; no firm D call. The CDR3 extends over 17 amino acids. CDR1 is SGHTS and CDR2 is YDEGEE in the germline V gene. V dropped 0 bases and J dropped 8 bases, with 20 bases sitting between them.

The J gene is TRBJ1-2, the V gene TRBV6-1; the D gene is possibly TRBD1 (6 bases). The germline V and J ends were trimmed by 6 bases and 4 bases, with 12 bases remaining between them. Germline values: CDR1 MNHNS, CDR2 SASEGT. The CDR3 has 13 amino acids. DNA of the CDR3: TGTGCCAGCAGGTCCACAGGGAGCTATGGCTACACCTTC. It yields the protein CASRSTGSYGYTF.

The chain has TRBV4-1 and TRBJ2-3; the D gene is possibly TRBD2 (5 bases). Trimming took off 0 bases at V and 0 bases at J, with 10 bases between the two ends. Germline values: CDR1 MGHRA, CDR2 YSYEKL. There are 16 residues in the CDR3. The CDR3 nucleotides are TGCGCCAGCAGCCAAGAGTCCGGGATGAGCACAGATACGCAGTATTTT. It translates to CASSQESGMSTDTQYF.